A selection of T cell receptor beta chains follows, all from one sample in a study of beta chain features in type 1 diabetes. Some clones are missing from TCRdb's copy, which holds only in-frame ones; the method was immunoSEQ multiplex PCR. The sample lists hundreds of thousands of clones, over 10% occurring once. Material for sequencing was naive CD4+ T cells from blood. These TCRs come from a man between 18 and 35 years old with type 1 diabetes. Both conserved end residues are part of each CDR3. The D gene is left open where the match is weak. Rows give clone size only sometimes, using once, few, many, or a class for an expanded clone.

clone_size,v_call,d_call,j_call,cdr3_aa,cdr3_nt
-,TRBV9,TRBD2,TRBJ2-7,CASSGGLAGGPSEQYF,TGTGCCAGCAGCGGTGGACTAGCGGGGGGGCCGAGTGAGCAGTACTTC
few,TRBV30,-,TRBJ2-7,CAWSVRVRDEQYF,TGTGCCTGGAGTGTAAGGGTTCGTGACGAGCAGTACTTC
-,TRBV2,-,TRBJ1-1,CASRQGSITEAFF,TGTGCCAGCAGACAGGGTAGCATCACTGAAGCTTTCTTT
few,TRBV19,-,TRBJ1-1,CASSIVGTATEAFF,TGTGCCAGTAGTATAGTGGGGACCGCCACTGAAGCTTTCTTT
few,TRBV6-6,-,TRBJ2-7,CASTYEQGSYEQYF,TGTGCCAGCACCTACGAACAGGGATCCTACGAGCAGTACTTC
-,TRBV30,-,TRBJ1-4,CAWNQGAGEKLFF,TGTGCCTGGAATCAGGGAGCCGGTGAAAAACTGTTTTTT
few,TRBV18,-,TRBJ2-1,CASSPDGQLYNEQFF,TGTGCCAGCTCACCCGACGGGCAGCTTTACAATGAGCAGTTCTTC
-,TRBV6-5,-,TRBJ2-1,CASSYSGEQFF,TGTGCCAGCAGTTACTCTGGGGAGCAGTTCTTC
few,TRBV9,-,TRBJ2-5,CASSGGTQETQYF,TGTGCCAGCAGCGGCGGGACTCAAGAGACCCAGTACTTC
-,TRBV13,TRBD2,TRBJ2-3,CASSLPAGELSTDTQYF,TGTGCCAGCAGCCTCCCCGCGGGGGAGCTTAGCACAGATACGCAGTATTTT
few,TRBV28,TRBD1,TRBJ1-6,CASGAGQGVVPLHF,TGTGCCAGCGGAGCAGGACAGGGCGTTGTACCCCTCCACTTT
few,TRBV2,-,TRBJ1-5,CASSPRAQPQHF,TGTGCCAGCAGTCCTAGGGCTCAGCCCCAGCATTTT
-,TRBV6-5,TRBD1,TRBJ1-6,CASSWTGARSPLHF,TGTGCCAGCAGTTGGACAGGCGCTAGGTCACCCCTCCACTTT
-,TRBV29-1,-,TRBJ2-1,CSVEAGGQLKYNEQFF,TGCAGCGTTGAAGCGGGGGGACAACTTAAATACAATGAGCAGTTCTTC
-,TRBV19,-,TRBJ2-5,CASSISSQVETQYF,TGTGCCAGTAGTATATCCAGTCAGGTGGAGACCCAGTACTTC
-,TRBV2,TRBD1,TRBJ2-7,CASSAQGQGLYEQYF,TGTGCCAGCAGCGCTCAAGGACAGGGGTTGTACGAGCAGTACTTC
few,TRBV5-1,-,TRBJ2-1,CASSLEGSSYNEQFF,TGCGCCAGCAGCTTGGAGGGAAGCTCCTACAATGAGCAGTTCTTC
-,TRBV30,TRBD1,TRBJ2-7,CAWSPGQGSSDF,TGTGCCTGGAGTCCGGGACAGGGGAGTTCGGACTTC
-,TRBV9,-,TRBJ2-1,CASSVVWNEQFF,TGTGCCAGCAGCGTAGTGTGGAATGAGCAGTTCTTC
few,TRBV30,TRBD1,TRBJ1-2,CAWSARTGSNYGYTF,TGTGCCTGGAGTGCACGGACAGGGAGTAACTATGGCTACACCTTC
few,TRBV5-1,-,TRBJ2-5,CASSSSWGETQYF,TGCGCCAGCAGCTCGAGCTGGGGGGAGACCCAGTACTTC